A single sample gave rise to the 17 T cell receptor beta chains below, sequenced in a study of T-cell memory formation after mild COVID-19. TCRdb redid the calling of the 5' RACE reads with MiXCR, one entry per CDR3 protein. Counted here are roughly 51,000 distinct CDR3 sequences, around 7.3% occurring once; the ten biggest clones make up roughly 1.4%. Sequencing was done on a sample of PBMCs or a T cell subset sorted from them (not recorded which). The receptors derive from a young man who had mild COVID-19 (a few samples of this study predate the infection). Cell type and time point are not known.

The chain joins TRBV2 to TRBJ2-7; the D gene is possibly TRBD1 (6 bases). V lost 5 bases and J lost 7, with 15 bases in between. Germline-derived CDR1 and CDR2 are SNHLY and FYNNEI. The CDR3 is 13 amino acids. The CDR3 bases are TGTGCCAGCAGTCCACAGGGTTTCGGGGAGCAGTACGTC. Its translation: CASSPQGFGEQYV.

The rearrangement uses TRBV5-1 and TRBJ2-1; a possible D gene is TRBD1 (5 bases). The V gene lost 4 bases and the J gene lost 9 bases, with 11 bases spanning the gap. Germline values: CDR1 SGHRS, CDR2 YFSETQ. The CDR3 extends over 12 amino acids. For the CDR3, the DNA is TGCGCCAGCAGCGCGTCAGGGCGTGAGCAGTTCTTC. Translation gives CASSASGREQFF. Variable domain in full (rest from reference TRBV5-1 and TRBJ2-1): KAGVTQTPRYLIKTRGQQVTLSCSPISGHRSVSWYQQTPGQGLQFLFEYFSETQRNKGNFPGRFSGRQFSNSRSEMNVSTLELGDSALYLCASSASGREQFFGPGTRLTVL.

This clonotype came up many times. The rearrangement uses TRBV6-6 and TRBJ2-3; possibly TRBD1 for D (6 bases). Germline CDR1 reads MNHNY; CDR2 reads SVGAGI (reference sequence). The CDR3 runs to 14 residues. Trimming took 4 bases from V and 1 from J, leaving 9 bases between them. The CDR3 DNA sequence: TGTGCCAGCAGTTCCCCAGGGGGCACAGATACGCAGTATTTT. It encodes CASSSPGGTDTQYF.

This clonotype was counted at least ten times. This rearrangement joins TRBV24-1 to TRBJ2-3; D may be TRBD1 or TRBD2 (5 bases each). V dropped 0 bases and J dropped 0 bases, with 9 bases sitting between them. Germline V gene lookup returns CDR1 KGHDR and CDR2 SFDVKD. The CDR3 runs 16 residues. The CDR3 sequence: CATSDLSGPSTDTQYF. In DNA, the CDR3 is TGTGCCACCAGTGATTTGTCGGGACCTAGCACAGATACGCAGTATTTT.

This clonotype was seen only a few times. The gene calls are TRBV7-8 and TRBJ2-2, with 8 nucleotides matching TRBD1. Germline CDR1 SGHVS, CDR2 FQNEAQ. The CDR3 consists of 15 residues. After removal of 9 bases from V and 0 bases from J, the junction contained 6 bases not matched to a gene. The DNA for the CDR3 is TGTGCCAGTTCGGACAGGGCCACGAACACCGGGGAGCTGTTTTTT. It specifies CASSDRATNTGELFF.

This clonotype was detected ten times or more. The V gene is TRBV7-2, the J gene TRBJ2-4; 7 nucleotides align to TRBD1. The CDR3 is 15 amino acids. Germline V CDR1 and CDR2: SGHTA, FQGNSA. Trimming at V came to 3 bases and at J to 5 bases, leaving 7 bases not matched to a gene. CDR3 in amino acids: CASSFRSGTENIQYF. Written as DNA, the CDR3 is TGTGCCAGCAGCTTCAGATCGGGGACAGAAAACATTCAGTACTTC. Full variable domain (missing parts from reference TRBV7-2 and TRBJ2-4): GAGVSQSPSNKVTEKGKDVELRCDPISGHTALYWYRQSLGQGLEFLIYFQGNSAPDKSGLPSDRFSAERTGGSVSTLTIQRTQQEDSAVYLCASSFRSGTENIQYFGAGTRLSVL.

This clonotype was recorded a few times. Written as DNA, the CDR3 is TGTGCCAGCAGCGGAGGGGGTGGAGCCTGGGGAGAGACCCAGTACTTC. Translating gives CASSGGGGAWGETQYF. The V and J genes are TRBV7-2 and TRBJ2-5; D tentatively fits TRBD1 or TRBD2 (6 bases each). Germline CDR1 reads SGHTA; CDR2 reads FQGNSA. The CDR3 spans 16 residues. The V gene lost 5 bases and the J gene lost 4 bases, with 20 bases spanning the gap.

This clonotype has only a few counts. The chain is built from TRBV9 and TRBJ2-1, with 7 positions matching TRBD2. J was trimmed by 3 bases and V by 4 bases; bases with no gene match: 10. CDR1 SGDLS and CDR2 YYNGEE come from the germline V gene. The CDR3 covers 16 residues. CDR3 nucleotides: TGTGCCAGCAGCCCCTCCGGGGTAGCGGGCTACAATGAGCAGTTCTTC. The encoded protein is CASSPSGVAGYNEQFF.

This clonotype was found many times. The chain links TRBV29-1 to TRBJ2-3, with D maybe TRBD1 (6 bases). V was shortened by 5 bases and J by 5 bases, with 14 bases between the two germline ends. The CDR3 sequence is 13 residues long. Germline CDR1 is SQVTM and CDR2 is ANQGSEA. The CDR3 spells CSVQRDTQDTQYF. Written as DNA, the CDR3 is TGCAGCGTTCAACGGGACACCCAAGATACGCAGTATTTT.

This clonotype was found many times. The rearrangement uses TRBV4-1 and TRBJ2-5, with 9 bases matching TRBD1. This CDR3 is built from 13 residues. Unmatched junction bases numbered 3, after V lost 5 bases and J lost 5 bases. Per germline, CDR1 MGHRA and CDR2 YSYEKL. The CDR3 DNA reads TGCGCCAGCAGCTGGGACAGGGACGAGACCCAGTACTTC. It yields the protein CASSWDRDETQYF.

This clonotype was recorded at least ten times. The genes are TRBV12-3 or TRBV12-4 and TRBJ2-3; D is perhaps TRBD2 (5 bases). This CDR3 has 12 amino acids. Deletions cut 8 bases from V and 3 bases from J, with 9 bases between. Here the CDR3 reads CASRGWTDTQYF. CDR3 bases: TGTGCCAGCCGGGGTTGGACAGATACGCAGTATTTT.

This clonotype occurred many times. The CDR3 reads CASSPGQGAYDYGYTF. As DNA, the CDR3 is TGCGCCAGCAGCCCGGGACAGGGAGCGTACGACTATGGCTACACCTTC. This chain connects TRBV4-3 to TRBJ1-2; 9 bases are shared with TRBD1. The germline V gene has CDR1 LGHNA and CDR2 YSLEER. This CDR3 is built from 16 residues. The junction had 9 bases not matched to a gene; V was cut back by 4 bases and J by 3 bases.

The sample holds many counts of this clonotype. V gene TRBV20-1 combines with J gene TRBJ1-3, with TRBD1 as a possible D gene (6 bases). The CDR3 runs 15 residues. The germline V gene has CDR1 DFQATT and CDR2 SNEGSKA (reference sequence). Trimming took off 3 bases at V and 7 bases at J, with 19 bases between the two ends. This chain's CDR3 is CSASGTTGYWNTIYF. CDR3 bases: TGCAGTGCTAGCGGGACAACTGGATACTGGAACACCATATATTTT.

The V call is TRBV20-1, the J call TRBJ2-2; TRBD1 agrees at 9 bases. CDR3 length: 15 amino acids. J gave up 4 bases and V 5 bases, and 8 bases lay outside the gene matches. Germline CDR1 DFQATT, CDR2 SNEGSKA (reference sequence). The CDR3 bases are TGCAGTGCTCCGAACAGGGGGCCGGGCACCGGGGAGCTGTTTTTT. Amino acid sequence: CSAPNRGPGTGELFF.

V is TRBV27 and J is TRBJ1-1; D might be TRBD1 (5 bases). The germline V and J ends were trimmed by 2 bases and 5 bases, with 9 bases remaining between them. The CDR3 is made up of 13 amino acids. The V gene's germline CDR1 is MNHEY and CDR2 SMNVEV (reference sequence). This CDR3 reads CASSLQGITEAFF. The CDR3 DNA reads TGTGCCAGCAGTTTACAGGGTATTACTGAAGCTTTCTTT.

This rearrangement joins TRBV18 to TRBJ1-4, with a weak D call TRBD1 (6 bases). V was trimmed by 3 bases and J by 10 bases, leaving 12 bases between them. Germline V lookup: CDR1 KGHSH, CDR2 LQKENI. This CDR3 contains 13 residues. CDR3 in amino acids: CASSPADRGKLFF. CDR3 bases: TGTGCCAGCTCACCTGCGGACAGAGGAAAACTGTTTTTT. Together with reference TRBV18 and TRBJ1-4, the CDR3 gives the full variable domain: NAGVMQNPRHLVRRRGQEARLRCSPMKGHSHVYWYRQLPEEGLKFMVYLQKENIIDESGMPKERFSAEFPKEGPSILRIQQVVRGDSAAYFCASSPADRGKLFFGSGTQLSVL.

Many counts were recorded for this clonotype. The gene calls are TRBV12-3 or TRBV12-4 and TRBJ1-6; D gene ambiguous. This CDR3 is 12 amino acids long. V lost 8 bases to trimming and J lost 9 bases, with 11 bases between them. The CDR3 DNA is TGTGCCAGCGGCCTTTGGGGTTCACCCCTCCACTTT. Encoded protein: CASGLWGSPLHF.